This T cell receptor beta chain emerged from a study of blood T cells in healthy people across ages. Germline V lookup: CDR1 SGHRS, CDR2 YFSETQ. The CDR3 sequence is 14 residues long. A second about 7 to 12 cycle PCR used barcoded and J-beta primers. TCRdb processed the 5' RACE reads anew with MiXCR; each CDR3 protein has one entry. The sample includes about 620,000 distinct CDR3 sequences, approximately 52% seen only once; the top ten take 13%. The chain uses TRBV5-1 and TRBJ2-4, with D maybe TRBD2 (6 bases). The J call may be mistaken, given a closer DNA end match to TRBJ2-7. The clonotype comes from a woman of 80 years or more in good health. Sequencing was done on a sample of blood. In DNA form, the CDR3 reads TGCGCCAGCAGCTTTCGGACTACTTTCTCCGAGCAGTACTTC. This gives the protein CASSFRTTFSEQYF.